This T cell receptor (beta chain) comes out of a study of cytomegalovirus exposure and HLA in healthy donors. Study-level findings and limits: Roughly even sequencing depth across donors was the assumption behind the presence/absence analyses.

This clone has just one count. Its matching antigen is unknown. Both 60 Vbeta primers and 13 Jbeta primers went into the PCR. The repertoire was sequenced with immunoSEQ multiplex PCR; TCRdb's copy has only in-frame clones and lacks some. The sample holds 90,000 to 130,000 clones; 65% to 80% are singletons and the top ten take over 4%. Germline V gene sequence: CDR1 SNHLY, CDR2 FYNNEI. The CDR3 is made up of 16 amino acids. V lost 6 bases and J lost 0, with 15 bases in between. The chain recombines TRBV2 with TRBJ1-3, with D possibly TRBD1 on 5 matching bases. This sequence was found in a man aged 30 to 39 in good health and CMV-seropositive. Sequenced material: PBMCs. CDR3 region: CASSAGDRISGNTIYF. The CDR3, as DNA: TGTGCCAGCAGCGCGGGGGACCGGATCTCTGGAAACACCATATATTTT.